These 15 T cell receptor beta chains were sequenced from one sample in a study of OX40 agonist ivuxolimab in advanced cancers. Method: immunoSEQ multiplex PCR; TCRdb's copy keeps in-frame clones and lacks some. The sample lists around 100,000 clones, approximately 91% seen once, with approximately 0.16% in the top ten. Sequencing used CD4+ or CD8+ T cells sorted from blood, obtained in a trial of the OX40 agonist ivuxolimab. These TCRs come from an adult with an advanced solid tumor such as melanoma, head and neck, liver or kidney cancer.

The chain is built from TRBV30 and TRBJ2-5, with 14 bases matching TRBD2. Germline V gene sequence: CDR1 GTSNPN, CDR2 SVGIG (reference sequence). Trimming cost V 2 bases and J 4 bases; bases outside gene matches: 6. The CDR3 totals 16 residues. The DNA for the CDR3 is TGTGCCTGGAGTTCTGGGACTAGCGGGAGAGGAGAGACCCAGTACTTC. Protein sequence: CAWSSGTSGRGETQYF.

The J gene is TRBJ1-1, the V gene TRBV6-5; D is ambiguous. Germline CDR1 MNHEY, CDR2 SVGAGI. This CDR3 spans 13 amino acids. Deletions cut 6 bases from V and 4 bases from J, with 12 bases between. This chain's CDR3 is CASSPFRSTEAFF. In DNA, the CDR3 is TGTGCCAGCAGCCCCTTCCGGAGCACTGAAGCTTTCTTT.

This clone has only one observation. The chain is built from TRBV28 and TRBJ1-2; TRBD1 agrees at 9 bases. J gave up 8 bases and V 2 bases, and 9 bases lay outside the gene matches. This CDR3 is 15 amino acids long. CDR1 and CDR2 (germline): MDHEN, SYDVKM. The CDR3 loop reads CASSLGPRQGGGYTF. The CDR3 DNA reads as TGTGCCAGCAGTTTAGGACCCAGACAGGGGGGAGGCTACACCTTC.

The chain carries TRBV7-2 and TRBJ1-1, with D maybe TRBD1 (5 bases). Per germline, CDR1 SGHTA and CDR2 FQGNSA. The CDR3 consists of 15 residues. V was pared by 5 bases and J by 4 bases, with 17 bases between. CDR3 amino acids: CASSTVGGDGTEAFF. CDR3 coding DNA: TGTGCCAGCAGCACTGTTGGGGGTGATGGCACTGAAGCTTTCTTT.

The rearrangement uses TRBV11-2 and TRBJ1-2; maybe TRBD1 (5 bases). Germline assignment: CDR1 SGHAT and CDR2 FQNNGV. The CDR3 consists of 16 residues. Trimming pared 5 bases from V and 0 bases from J, leaving 16 bases between. The CDR3 spells CASSAGTLTANYGYTF. The CDR3, as DNA: TGTGCCAGCAGCGCCGGGACCCTCACTGCTAACTATGGCTACACCTTC.

V usage is TRBV19 and J usage is TRBJ1-1; TRBD1 agrees at 7 bases. The CDR3 consists of 15 residues. Germline lookup yields CDR1 LNHDA and CDR2 SQIVND (reference sequence). V shed 3 bases and J 1 base; nucleotides not matched to a gene: 5. CDR3 protein: CASSIGPGGNTEAFF. DNA of the CDR3: TGTGCCAGTAGTATCGGCCCAGGGGGGAACACTGAAGCTTTCTTT.

J is TRBJ2-3 and V is TRBV10-1; 11 positions agree with TRBD2. The V segment lost 0 bases and the J segment 3 bases; nucleotides outside the gene matches: 2. The germline V gene has CDR1 WNHNN and CDR2 SYGVQD (reference sequence). This CDR3 is 16 amino acids long. DNA for the CDR3: TGCGCCAGCAGTGAGTCGACTAGCGGGGCGACAGATACGCAGTATTTT. It is translated as CASSESTSGATDTQYF.

With respect to this clone: This sample also contains other DNA sequences that code for the same CDR3. The chain couples TRBV6-6 to TRBJ1-6; unclear D gene. The CDR3 extends over 13 amino acids. The germline V and J ends were trimmed by 2 bases and 6 bases, with 5 bases remaining between them. Germline V gene data show CDR1 as MNHNY and CDR2 as SVGAGI (reference sequence). The CDR3 nucleotides read TGTGCCAGCAGTTACGCGGTTAATTCACCCCTCCACTTT. It encodes CASSYAVNSPLHF.

J is TRBJ1-2 and V is TRBV29-1; weak D call: TRBD1 (5 bases). Germline V gene data show CDR1 as SQVTM and CDR2 as ANQGSEA. The CDR3 consists of 13 residues. Trimming removed 6 bases from V and 0 bases from J, with 11 bases in between. The chain's CDR3 is CSVRGLSNYGYTF. In DNA, the CDR3 is TGCAGCGTCCGGGGACTTTCTAACTATGGCTACACCTTC.

V usage is TRBV5-1 and J usage is TRBJ1-1; D gene unclear. Germline V lookup: CDR1 SGHRS, CDR2 YFSETQ. This CDR3 comprises 13 residues. Trimming left V 3 bases short and J 8 bases short, with 14 bases between. The CDR3: CASSSKDAGEAFF. CDR3 in DNA: TGCGCCAGCAGCTCAAAGGACGCTGGGGAAGCTTTCTTT.

The genes are TRBV30 and TRBJ1-3, with D uncertain. The CDR3 runs to 15 residues. Germline V gives CDR1 GTSNPN, CDR2 SVGIG (reference sequence). The ends were cut back, 0 bases at V and 4 bases at J, with 13 bases in the middle. The CDR3: CAWSVGRAPGNTIYF. The DNA for the CDR3 is TGTGCCTGGAGTGTAGGGCGGGCACCGGGAAACACCATATATTTT.

This clone was seen just once. The chain is built from TRBV5-1 and TRBJ1-2, with unresolved D. Trimming shortened V by 0 bases and J by 0 bases, and 6 bases separated the two germline ends. Germline-derived CDR1 and CDR2 are SGHRS and YFSETQ. The CDR3 consists of 14 residues. As DNA, the CDR3 is TGCGCCAGCAGCTTGGGGCGGTCTAACTATGGCTACACCTTC. The encoded protein is CASSLGRSNYGYTF.

This chain links TRBV6-1 with TRBJ2-7; no firm D call. The CDR3 extends over 12 amino acids. V was pared by 7 bases and J by 4 bases, with 11 bases between. Germline assignment: CDR1 MNHNS and CDR2 SASEGT. CDR3 region: CASKKESYEQYF. The CDR3 DNA is TGTGCCAGCAAGAAGGAGTCGTACGAGCAGTACTTC.

The chain carries TRBV6-6 and TRBJ1-2; 8 positions agree with TRBD1. With 6 bases clipped from V and 4 bases from J, the junction kept 4 bases outside the gene matches. The length of the CDR3 is 13 residues. Germline V gene sequence: CDR1 MNHNY, CDR2 SVGAGI (reference sequence). CDR3 nucleotide sequence: TGTGCCAGCAGGACCGACAGGGGCTATGGCTACACCTTC. The encoded protein is CASRTDRGYGYTF.

This chain connects TRBV6-5 to TRBJ2-7; possibly TRBD2 for D (7 bases). The germline CDR1 and CDR2 sequences are MNHEY and SVGAGI. The CDR3 contains 14 residues. Between the trimmed V and J ends, which lost 4 bases and 3 bases, there was a span of 13 bases. CDR3: CASSSGGAYYEQYF. The CDR3 DNA reads as TGTGCCAGCAGTTCTGGGGGGGCTTACTACGAGCAGTACTTC.